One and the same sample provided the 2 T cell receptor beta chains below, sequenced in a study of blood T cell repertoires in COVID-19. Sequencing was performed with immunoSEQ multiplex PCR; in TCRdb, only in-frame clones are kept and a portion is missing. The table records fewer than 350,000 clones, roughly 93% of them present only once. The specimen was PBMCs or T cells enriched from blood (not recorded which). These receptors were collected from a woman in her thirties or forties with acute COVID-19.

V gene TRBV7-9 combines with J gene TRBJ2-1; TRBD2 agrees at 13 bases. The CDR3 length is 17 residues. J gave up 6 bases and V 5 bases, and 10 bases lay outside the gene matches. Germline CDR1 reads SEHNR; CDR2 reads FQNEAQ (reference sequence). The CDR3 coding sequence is TGTGCCAGCAGCCGACGGACTAGCGGGAGTCTCATCAATGAGCAGTTCTTC. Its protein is CASSRRTSGSLINEQFF.

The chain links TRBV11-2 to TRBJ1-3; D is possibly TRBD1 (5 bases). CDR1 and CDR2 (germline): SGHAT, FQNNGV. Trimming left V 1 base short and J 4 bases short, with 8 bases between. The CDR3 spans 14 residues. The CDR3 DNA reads TGTGCCAGCAGCTTAGCAGGGCCCGGAAACACCATATATTTT. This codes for CASSLAGPGNTIYF.